One and the same sample provided the 15 T cell receptor beta chains below, sequenced in a study of blood T cell repertoires in COVID-19. Sequencing used immunoSEQ multiplex PCR; TCRdb keeps in-frame clones, though not all of them. The sample holds fewer than 600,000 clones, 89% seen once. Source material: peripheral blood. These receptors all stem from a young man with COVID-19, enrolled during active disease.

CDR3 bases: TGTGCCAGCAGCCAAGCGTCCGGGGACTTTTCCTACGAGCAGTACTTC. Translation gives CASSQASGDFSYEQYF. V usage is TRBV4-2 and J usage is TRBJ2-7; D might be TRBD2 (6 bases). The germline V gene has CDR1 LGHNA and CDR2 YNFKEQ. The ends were cut back, 1 base at V and 1 base at J, with 14 bases in the middle. The CDR3 loop spans 16 amino acids.

The chain recombines TRBV7-9 with TRBJ1-2, with TRBD1 identical over 8 bases. Germline V gene sequence: CDR1 SEHNR, CDR2 FQNEAQ (reference sequence). This CDR3 has 15 residues. J lost 8 bases, V lost 4 bases, and 12 bases had no gene match. The CDR3 loop reads CASSSEGQGKFGYTF. Here the CDR3 DNA reads TGTGCCAGCAGCTCAGAAGGACAGGGTAAATTCGGCTACACCTTC.

The V gene is TRBV3-1 (or the pseudogene TRBV3-2), the J gene TRBJ1-1; D is perhaps TRBD1 (6 bases). V was trimmed by 6 bases and J by 11 bases, leaving 13 bases between them. The CDR3 sequence is 11 residues long. Germline V gives CDR1 LGHDT, CDR2 YNNKEL (reference sequence). Written as DNA, the CDR3 is TGTGCCAGCAGTTCCGGGACACGGGCTTTCTTT. Amino acid sequence: CASSSGTRAFF.

The chain couples TRBV12-5 to TRBJ2-3, with 8 bases identical to TRBD1. The junction had 8 bases not matched to a gene; V was cut back by 3 bases and J by 3 bases. Germline assignment: CDR1 LGHNT and CDR2 FRNRAP. The CDR3 length is 16 residues. For the CDR3, the DNA is TGTGCTAGTGGTTTAGGGACAGGTCTGATGACAGATACGCAGTATTTT. Encoded protein: CASGLGTGLMTDTQYF.

The chain has TRBV10-1 and TRBJ1-1, with unresolved D. Germline V lookup: CDR1 WNHNN, CDR2 SYGVQD (reference sequence). The CDR3 length is 13 residues. Deletions cut 2 bases from V and 1 base from J, with 5 bases between. As DNA, the CDR3 is TGCGCCAGCAGTGAGCAAGCGAACACTGAAGCTTTCTTT. As protein: CASSEQANTEAFF.

This chain connects TRBV6-5 to TRBJ2-1; maybe TRBD2 (5 bases). The CDR3 totals 14 residues. Trimming cost V 6 bases and J 3 bases, with 12 bases left between them. Germline V gene lookup returns CDR1 MNHEY and CDR2 SVGAGI. The DNA of the CDR3 is TGTGCCAGCAGGACCGATCGGGGCTACAATGAGCAGTTCTTC. The encoded protein is CASRTDRGYNEQFF.

The gene calls are TRBV11-3 and TRBJ2-3, with 7 nucleotides matching TRBD1. The CDR3 is made up of 14 amino acids. Germline loops: CDR1 SGHNT, CDR2 YENEEA. Trimming cost V 6 bases and J 3 bases; bases outside gene matches: 6. The CDR3 region is CASSATGPTDTQYF. CDR3 DNA: TGTGCCAGCAGTGCGACAGGGCCGACAGATACGCAGTATTTT.

The V gene is TRBV3-1 (or the pseudogene TRBV3-2), the J gene TRBJ1-2; D is perhaps TRBD1 (6 bases). V was clipped by 4 bases and J by 6 bases, with 18 bases between them. Germline lookup yields CDR1 LGHDT and CDR2 YNNKEL (reference sequence). The CDR3 consists of 15 residues. CDR3 DNA sequence: TGTGCCAGCAGCCGGAGGGGGACTAGGGACAATGGCTACACCTTC. Protein product: CASSRRGTRDNGYTF.

J is TRBJ2-3 and V is TRBV9; 8 positions match TRBD1. Germline values: CDR1 SGDLS, CDR2 YYNGEE. V was clipped by 0 bases and J by 5 bases; unmatched bases: 2. CDR3 size: 14 residues. In DNA, the CDR3 is TGTGCCAGCAGCGTAGAACAGGGGGTAGATACGCAGTATTTT. The encoded protein is CASSVEQGVDTQYF. The full variable domain, completed using reference TRBV9 and TRBJ2-3, is DSGVTQTPKHLITATGQRVTLRCSPRSGDLSVYWYQQSLDQGLQFLIQYYNGEERAKGNILERFSAQQFPDLHSELNLSSLELGDSALYFCASSVEQGVDTQYFGPGTRLTVL.

The gene calls are TRBV20-1 and TRBJ2-7; 9 bases fit TRBD1. The CDR3 loop spans 14 amino acids. Germline lookup yields CDR1 DFQATT and CDR2 SNEGSKA (reference sequence). The ends lost 3 bases at V and 4 bases at J; junction bases unmatched: 7. CDR3 nucleotide sequence: TGCAGTGCTAGTCTTGCGGGACAGGGATACGAGCAGTACTTC. Translated, it gives CSASLAGQGYEQYF.

The V call is TRBV11-2, the J call TRBJ2-1; TRBD2 aligns across 10 bases. The CDR3 extends over 16 amino acids. With V trimmed by 1 base and J by 9 bases, 9 bases remained unmatched. Per the germline V gene, CDR1 is SGHAT and CDR2 is FQNNGV. The CDR3 loop is CASSLARAGGLSEQFF. CDR3 coding DNA: TGTGCCAGCAGCTTAGCCCGAGCGGGGGGGCTTAGTGAGCAGTTCTTC.

The rearrangement joins TRBV28 to TRBJ1-4; 7 nucleotides align to TRBD1. The ends lost 7 bases at V and 8 bases at J; junction bases unmatched: 13. Germline V CDR1 and CDR2: MDHEN, SYDVKM. The CDR3 extends over 15 amino acids. For the CDR3, the DNA is TGTGCCAGCAATTCGGCGAGGGGGCTGTGGGAAAAACTGTTTTTT. It yields the protein CASNSARGLWEKLFF.

The genes are TRBV3-1 (or the pseudogene TRBV3-2) and TRBJ2-7; no firm D call. V lost 0 bases, J lost 1 base, and 4 bases lay in between. This CDR3 has 13 residues. Germline values: CDR1 LGHDT, CDR2 YNNKEL (reference sequence). The CDR3 DNA follows: TGTGCCAGCAGCCAAGATCAATCCTACGAGCAGTACTTC. Protein: CASSQDQSYEQYF.

The rearrangement uses TRBV24-1 and TRBJ1-2; unclear D gene. CDR1 and CDR2 from the germline V gene are KGHDR and SFDVKD. V lost 1 base and J lost 5, with 7 bases in between. The CDR3 contains 13 residues. DNA for the CDR3: TGTGCCACCAGTGATTTCAGTTTTTATGGCTACACCTTC. This gives the protein CATSDFSFYGYTF.

This chain links TRBV28 with TRBJ2-6; TRBD1 matches 8 bases. V trimming: 6 bases; J trimming: 2 bases; junction bases outside the gene matches: 9. CDR1 and CDR2 from the germline V gene are MDHEN and SYDVKM. The CDR3 covers 17 residues. The CDR3 bases are TGTGCCAGCAGGAGGCGACAGGGGAGAGCTGGGGCCAACGTCCTGACTTTC. This translates into CASRRRQGRAGANVLTF.